This T cell receptor beta chain stems from a study of T cell changes during pregnancy in multiple sclerosis. Using immunoSEQ multiplex PCR, the repertoire was profiled, and TCRdb retains in-frame clones only, with some absent. The sample has about 120,000 clones; approximately 93% are singletons. Germline loops: CDR1 MNHEY, CDR2 SMNVEV (reference sequence). This CDR3 has 14 amino acids. The V gene lost 7 bases and the J gene lost 4 bases, with 13 bases spanning the gap. The chain carries TRBV27 and TRBJ2-2; maybe TRBD1 (5 bases). The sequence came from a female donor with multiple sclerosis, enrolled in a pregnancy study. The source was peripheral blood, collected before pregnancy. In DNA, the CDR3 is TGTGCCAGCAAAGACTGGACATCCACCGGGGAGCTGTTTTTT. Translation gives CASKDWTSTGELFF.